This TCR beta chain is from a study of T cell changes during pregnancy in multiple sclerosis. Trimming at V came to 0 bases and at J to 1 base, leaving 3 bases not matched to a gene. CDR1 is MNHEY and CDR2 is SVGAGI in the germline V gene. This CDR3 spans 16 amino acids. This clone was found once. Other nucleotide sequences from this sample produce the same CDR3. The assay was immunoSEQ multiplex PCR, and TCRdb's table has in-frame clones only and misses some. The sample carries 45,000 to 60,000 clones, 91% recorded once. The sample consisted of peripheral blood, taken after pregnancy. The chain employs TRBV6-5 and TRBJ2-1; TRBD1 agrees at 7 bases. The TCR originated in a female donor in good health, enrolled as a control in a pregnancy study. The CDR3 DNA reads as TGTGCCAGCAGTTACTCGAGGACAGGTTCCTACAATGAGCAGTTCTTC. Protein: CASSYSRTGSYNEQFF.